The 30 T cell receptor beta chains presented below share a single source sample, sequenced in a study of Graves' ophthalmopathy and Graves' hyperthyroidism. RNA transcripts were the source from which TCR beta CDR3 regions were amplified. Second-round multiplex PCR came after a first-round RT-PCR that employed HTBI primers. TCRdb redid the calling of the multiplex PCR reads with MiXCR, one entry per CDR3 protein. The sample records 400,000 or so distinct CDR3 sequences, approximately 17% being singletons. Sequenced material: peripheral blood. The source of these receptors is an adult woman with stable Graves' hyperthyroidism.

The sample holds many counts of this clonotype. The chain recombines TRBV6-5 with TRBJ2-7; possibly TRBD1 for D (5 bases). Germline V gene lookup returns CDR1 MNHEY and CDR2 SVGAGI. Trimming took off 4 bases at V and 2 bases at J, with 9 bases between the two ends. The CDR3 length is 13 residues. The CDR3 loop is CASSSGAPYEQYF. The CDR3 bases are TGTGCCAGCAGTTCTGGGGCCCCCTACGAGCAGTACTTC.

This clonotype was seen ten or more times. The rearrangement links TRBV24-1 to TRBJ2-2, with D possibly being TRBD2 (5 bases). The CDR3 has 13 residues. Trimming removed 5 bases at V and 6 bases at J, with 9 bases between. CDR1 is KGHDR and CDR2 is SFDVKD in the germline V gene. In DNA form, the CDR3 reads TGTGCCACCAGTGTTGGGGAGCCCGGGGAGCTGTTTTTT. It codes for CATSVGEPGELFF.

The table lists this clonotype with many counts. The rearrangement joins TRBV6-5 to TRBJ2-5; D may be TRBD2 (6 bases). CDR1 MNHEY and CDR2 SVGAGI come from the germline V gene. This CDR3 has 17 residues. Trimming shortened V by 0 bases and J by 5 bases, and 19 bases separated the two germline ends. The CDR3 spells CASSYSSGTPSGETQYF. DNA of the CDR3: TGTGCCAGCAGTTACTCGTCCGGGACTCCCTCCGGGGAGACCCAGTACTTC.

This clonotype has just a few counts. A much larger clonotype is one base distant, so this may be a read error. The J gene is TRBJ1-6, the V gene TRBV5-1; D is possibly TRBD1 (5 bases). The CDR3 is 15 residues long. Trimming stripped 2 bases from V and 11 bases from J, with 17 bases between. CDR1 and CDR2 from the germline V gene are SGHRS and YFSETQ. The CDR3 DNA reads TGCGCCAGCAGCTTAGACGGGACGAAGAATCCACCCCTCCACTTT. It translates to CASSLDGTKNPPLHF.

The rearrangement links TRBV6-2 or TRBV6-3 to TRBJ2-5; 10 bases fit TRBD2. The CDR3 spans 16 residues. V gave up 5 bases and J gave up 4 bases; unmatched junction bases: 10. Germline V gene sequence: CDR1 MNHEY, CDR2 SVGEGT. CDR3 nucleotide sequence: TGTGCCAGCAGTCGCGTTGGTCTAGCGGGAGCAGAGACCCAGTACTTC. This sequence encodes CASSRVGLAGAETQYF.

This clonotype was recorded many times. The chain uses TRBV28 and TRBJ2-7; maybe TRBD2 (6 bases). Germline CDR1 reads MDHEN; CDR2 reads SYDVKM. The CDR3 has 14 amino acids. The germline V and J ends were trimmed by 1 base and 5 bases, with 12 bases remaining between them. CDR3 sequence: CASSLSGEADEQYF. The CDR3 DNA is TGTGCCAGCAGTTTATCGGGGGAAGCCGACGAGCAGTACTTC.

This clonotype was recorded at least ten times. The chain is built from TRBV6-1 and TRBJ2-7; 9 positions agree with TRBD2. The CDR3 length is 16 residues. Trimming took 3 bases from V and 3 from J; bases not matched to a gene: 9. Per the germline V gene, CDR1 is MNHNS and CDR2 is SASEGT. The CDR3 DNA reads TGTGCCAGCAGTGACGAGGGTAGCGGGAGTGGCTACGAGCAGTACTTC. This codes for CASSDEGSGSGYEQYF.

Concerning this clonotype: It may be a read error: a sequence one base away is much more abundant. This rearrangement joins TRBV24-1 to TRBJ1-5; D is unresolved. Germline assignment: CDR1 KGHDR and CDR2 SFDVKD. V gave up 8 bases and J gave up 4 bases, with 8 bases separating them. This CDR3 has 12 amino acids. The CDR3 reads CATIAANQPQHF. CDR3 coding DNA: TGTGCCACCATCGCGGCGAATCAGCCCCAGCATTTT.

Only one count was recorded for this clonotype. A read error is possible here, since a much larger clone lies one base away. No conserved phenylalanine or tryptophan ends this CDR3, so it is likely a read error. The CDR3 bases are TGTGCCAGCAGCTTAGATCGGTACGATGGCTACACCGTC. Encoded protein: CASSLDRYDGYTV. The chain has TRBV7-3 and TRBJ1-2; no clear D. Germline CDR1 and CDR2: SGHTA and FQGTGA. The CDR3 extends over 13 amino acids. The germline V and J ends were trimmed by 2 bases and 6 bases, with 10 bases remaining between them.

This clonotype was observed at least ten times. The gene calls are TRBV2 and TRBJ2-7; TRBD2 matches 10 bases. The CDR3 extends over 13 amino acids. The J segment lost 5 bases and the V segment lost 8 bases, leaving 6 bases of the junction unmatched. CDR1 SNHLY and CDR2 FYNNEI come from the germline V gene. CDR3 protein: CASGTGLANEQYF. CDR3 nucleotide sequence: TGTGCCAGCGGAACGGGACTAGCGAACGAGCAGTACTTC. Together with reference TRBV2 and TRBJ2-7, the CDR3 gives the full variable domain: EPEVTQTPSHQVTQMGQEVILRCVPISNHLYFYWYRQILGQKVEFLVSFYNNEISEKSEIFDDQFSVERPDGSNFTLKIRSTKLEDSAMYFCASGTGLANEQYFGPGTRLTVT.

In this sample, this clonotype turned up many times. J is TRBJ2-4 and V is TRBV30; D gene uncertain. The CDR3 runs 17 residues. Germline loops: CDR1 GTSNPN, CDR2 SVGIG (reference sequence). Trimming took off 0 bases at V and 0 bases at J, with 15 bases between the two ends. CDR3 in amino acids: CAWSVRLAALAKNIQYF. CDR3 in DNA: TGTGCCTGGAGTGTACGGCTGGCGGCCCTAGCCAAAAACATTCAGTACTTC.

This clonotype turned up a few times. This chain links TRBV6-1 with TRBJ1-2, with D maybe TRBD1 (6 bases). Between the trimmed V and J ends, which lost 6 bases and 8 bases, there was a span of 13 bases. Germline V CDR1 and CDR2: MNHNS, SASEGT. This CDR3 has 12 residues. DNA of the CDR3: TGTGCCAGCAGCCGGACAGACGGCGGCTACACCTTC. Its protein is CASSRTDGGYTF.

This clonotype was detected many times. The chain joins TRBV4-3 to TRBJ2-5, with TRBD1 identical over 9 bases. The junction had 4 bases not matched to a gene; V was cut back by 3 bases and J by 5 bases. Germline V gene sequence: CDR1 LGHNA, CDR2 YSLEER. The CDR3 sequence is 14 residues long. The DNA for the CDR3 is TGCGCCAGCAGCCACGACAGGGGGTACGAGACCCAGTACTTC. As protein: CASSHDRGYETQYF.

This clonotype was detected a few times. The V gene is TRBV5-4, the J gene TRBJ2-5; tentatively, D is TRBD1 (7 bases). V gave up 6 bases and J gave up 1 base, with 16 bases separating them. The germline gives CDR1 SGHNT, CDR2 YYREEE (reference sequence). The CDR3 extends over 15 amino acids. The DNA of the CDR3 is TGTGCCAGCAACAGCAGGGGGGACGGCCAAGAGACCCAGTACTTC. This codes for CASNSRGDGQETQYF. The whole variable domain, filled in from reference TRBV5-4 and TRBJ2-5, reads ETGVTQSPTHLIKTRGQQVTLRCSSQSGHNTVSWYQQALGQGPQFIFQYYREEENGRGNFPPRFSGLQFPNYSSELNVNALELDDSALYLCASNSRGDGQETQYFGPGTRLLVL.

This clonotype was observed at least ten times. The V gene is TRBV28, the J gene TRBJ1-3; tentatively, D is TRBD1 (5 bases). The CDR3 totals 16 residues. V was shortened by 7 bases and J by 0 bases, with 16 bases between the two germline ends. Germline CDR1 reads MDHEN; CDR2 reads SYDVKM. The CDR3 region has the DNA TGTGCCAGCACCCCACAACGGGGCTACTCTGGAAACACCATATATTTT. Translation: CASTPQRGYSGNTIYF.

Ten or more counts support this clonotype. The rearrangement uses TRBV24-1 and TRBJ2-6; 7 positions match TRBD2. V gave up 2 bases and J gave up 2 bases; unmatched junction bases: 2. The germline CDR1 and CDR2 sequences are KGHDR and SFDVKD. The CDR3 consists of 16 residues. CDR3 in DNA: TGTGCCACCAGTGATTCGAGCGGGACTGGGGCCAACGTCCTGACTTTC. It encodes CATSDSSGTGANVLTF.

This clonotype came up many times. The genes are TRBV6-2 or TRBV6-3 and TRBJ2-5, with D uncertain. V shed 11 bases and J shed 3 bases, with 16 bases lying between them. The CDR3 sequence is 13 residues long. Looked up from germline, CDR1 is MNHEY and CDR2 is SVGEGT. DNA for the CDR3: TGTGCCGGAAAGAGGACCAGCAAAGAGACCCAGTACTTC. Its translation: CAGKRTSKETQYF.

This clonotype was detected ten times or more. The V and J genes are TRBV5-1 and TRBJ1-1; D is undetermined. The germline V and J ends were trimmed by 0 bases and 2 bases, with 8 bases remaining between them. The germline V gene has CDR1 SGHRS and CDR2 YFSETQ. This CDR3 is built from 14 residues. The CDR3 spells CASSLAPENTEAFF. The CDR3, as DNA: TGCGCCAGCAGCTTGGCCCCAGAAAACACTGAAGCTTTCTTT.

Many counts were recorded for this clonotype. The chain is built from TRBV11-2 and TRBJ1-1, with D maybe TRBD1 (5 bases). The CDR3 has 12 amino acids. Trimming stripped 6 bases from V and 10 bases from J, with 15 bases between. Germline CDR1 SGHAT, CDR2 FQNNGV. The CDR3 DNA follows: TGTGCCAGCAGGCCCGAGCGGGGGGGAGCTTTCTTT. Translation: CASRPERGGAFF.

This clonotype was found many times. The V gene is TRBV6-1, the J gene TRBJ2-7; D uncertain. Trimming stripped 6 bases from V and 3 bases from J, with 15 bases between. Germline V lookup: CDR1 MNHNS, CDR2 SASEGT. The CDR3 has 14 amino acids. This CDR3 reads CASRELQNNYEQYF. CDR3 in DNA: TGTGCCAGCAGGGAACTTCAGAATAACTACGAGCAGTACTTC.

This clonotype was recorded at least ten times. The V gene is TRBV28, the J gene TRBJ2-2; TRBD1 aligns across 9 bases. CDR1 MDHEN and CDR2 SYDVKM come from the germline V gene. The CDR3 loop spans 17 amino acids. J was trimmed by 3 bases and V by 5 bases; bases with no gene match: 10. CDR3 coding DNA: TGTGCCAGCAGTAGGACAGGGGTTGGTCCTTACACCGGGGAGCTGTTTTTT. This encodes CASSRTGVGPYTGELFF.

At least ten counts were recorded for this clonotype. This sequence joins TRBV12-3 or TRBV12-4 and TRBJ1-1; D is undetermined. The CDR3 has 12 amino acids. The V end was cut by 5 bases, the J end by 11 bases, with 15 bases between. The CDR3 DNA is TGTGCCAGCAGTCCCCTGAAGACAAGGGCTTTCTTT. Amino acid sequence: CASSPLKTRAFF.

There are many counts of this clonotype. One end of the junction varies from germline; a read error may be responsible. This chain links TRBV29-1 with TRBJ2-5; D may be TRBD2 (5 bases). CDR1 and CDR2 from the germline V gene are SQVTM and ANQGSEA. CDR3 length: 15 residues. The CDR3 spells CSVEEGASRWETQCF. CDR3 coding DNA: TGCAGCGTTGAAGAGGGCGCCTCTCGCTGGGAGACCCAGTGCTTC.

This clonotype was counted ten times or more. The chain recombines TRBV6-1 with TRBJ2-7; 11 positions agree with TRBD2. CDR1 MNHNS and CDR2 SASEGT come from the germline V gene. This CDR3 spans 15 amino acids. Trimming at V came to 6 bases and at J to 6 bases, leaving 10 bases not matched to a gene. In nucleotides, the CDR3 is TGTGCCAGCAGGGAACTAGCGGGAGTCTCCCGCGAGCAGTACTTC. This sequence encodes CASRELAGVSREQYF.

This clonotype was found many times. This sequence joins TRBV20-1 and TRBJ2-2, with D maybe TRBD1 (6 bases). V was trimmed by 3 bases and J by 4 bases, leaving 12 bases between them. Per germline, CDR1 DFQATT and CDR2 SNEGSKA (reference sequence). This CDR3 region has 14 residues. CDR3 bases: TGCAGTGCTAGGGAGACAGGCCCCACCGGGGAGCTGTTTTTT. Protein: CSARETGPTGELFF.

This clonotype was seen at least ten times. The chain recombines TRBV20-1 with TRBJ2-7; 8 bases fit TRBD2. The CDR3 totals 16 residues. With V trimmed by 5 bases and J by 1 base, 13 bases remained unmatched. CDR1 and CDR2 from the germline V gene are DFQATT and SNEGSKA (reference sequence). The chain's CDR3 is CSAHYSSGSLSYEQYF. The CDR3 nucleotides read TGCAGTGCTCATTATTCCAGCGGGAGTCTGTCCTACGAGCAGTACTTC.

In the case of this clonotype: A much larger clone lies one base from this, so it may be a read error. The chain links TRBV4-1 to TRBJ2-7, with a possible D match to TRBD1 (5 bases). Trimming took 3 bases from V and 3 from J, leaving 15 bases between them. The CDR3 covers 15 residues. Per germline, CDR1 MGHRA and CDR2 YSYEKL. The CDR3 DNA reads TGCGCCAGCAGCCATGGACAACTGGGCTACTACGAGCAGTACTTC. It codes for CASSHGQLGYYEQYF.

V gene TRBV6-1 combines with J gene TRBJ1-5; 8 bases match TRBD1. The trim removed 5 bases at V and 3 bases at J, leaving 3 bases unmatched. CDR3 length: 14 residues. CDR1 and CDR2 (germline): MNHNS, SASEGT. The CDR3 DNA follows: TGTGCCAGCAGTCGGGACAGGACCAATCAGCCCCAGCATTTT. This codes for CASSRDRTNQPQHF.

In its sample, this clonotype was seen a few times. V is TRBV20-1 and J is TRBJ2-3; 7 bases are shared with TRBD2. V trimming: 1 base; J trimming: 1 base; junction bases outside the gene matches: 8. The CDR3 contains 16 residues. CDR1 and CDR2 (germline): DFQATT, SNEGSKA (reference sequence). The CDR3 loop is CSARGASGVRTDTQYF. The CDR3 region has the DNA TGCAGTGCTAGAGGGGCTAGCGGAGTCCGCACAGATACGCAGTATTTT.

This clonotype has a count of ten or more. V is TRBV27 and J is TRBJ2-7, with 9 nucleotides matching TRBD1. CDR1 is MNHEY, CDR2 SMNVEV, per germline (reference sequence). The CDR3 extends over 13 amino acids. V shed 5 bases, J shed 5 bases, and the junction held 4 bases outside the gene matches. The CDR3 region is CASSQDRGDEQYF. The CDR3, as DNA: TGTGCCAGCAGTCAGGACAGGGGTGACGAGCAGTACTTC.